This T cell receptor beta chain was identified during a study of T-cell reconstitution after alpha-beta-depleted transplantation in children. This clonotype has only a few counts. Its antigen is not known. With V trimmed by 4 bases and J by 3 bases, 7 bases remained unmatched. The CDR3 is 14 residues long. Per germline, CDR1 SGDLS and CDR2 YYNGEE. Broader study findings: There were some patients whose high TCRbeta diversity at day 60 came from surviving recipient T cells and thymic progenitors. It was newly produced T cells that mostly accounted for T-cell counts and diversity one year after transplant. Expanded graft clones numbering several hundred reportedly gave rise to alpha-beta T cells about two months after transplant.

The TCRbeta library incorporated unique molecular identifiers. TCRdb analysed the PCR reads with MiXCR anew, one entry per CDR3 protein. The data show approximately 980,000 distinct CDR3 sequences, with about 26% seen just once and around 30% held by the top ten. The rearrangement uses TRBV9 and TRBJ2-7; 7 positions agree with TRBD2. The TCR sequence derives from a boy under two years old who had a stem cell transplant for SCID, so the T cells may come from the graft donor. Sequenced material: PBMCs, mostly from graft donor cells, taken 360 days after TCRalphabeta/CD19-depleted stem cell transplant. The CDR3 loop is CASSPLGGYYEQYF. In DNA form, the CDR3 reads TGTGCCAGCAGCCCCCTGGGAGGGTACTACGAGCAGTACTTC. Looking up the rest from reference TRBV9 and TRBJ2-7 gives the full variable domain: DSGVTQTPKHLITATGQRVTLRCSPRSGDLSVYWYQQSLDQGLQFLIQYYNGEERAKGNILERFSAQQFPDLHSELNLSSLELGDSALYFCASSPLGGYYEQYFGPGTRLTVT.